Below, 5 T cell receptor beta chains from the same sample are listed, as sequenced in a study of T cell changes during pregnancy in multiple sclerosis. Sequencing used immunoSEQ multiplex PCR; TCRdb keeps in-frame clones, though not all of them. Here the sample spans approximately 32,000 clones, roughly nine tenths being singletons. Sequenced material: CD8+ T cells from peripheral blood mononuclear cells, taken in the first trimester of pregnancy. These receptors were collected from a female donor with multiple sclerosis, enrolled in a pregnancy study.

CDR3 in amino acids: CASSLRQGRINTEAFF. The CDR3 coding sequence is TGTGCCAGCAGCTTGAGGCAGGGAAGGATAAACACTGAAGCTTTCTTT. The V and J genes are TRBV13 and TRBJ1-1; possibly TRBD1 for D (5 bases). Germline-derived CDR1 and CDR2 are PRHDT and FYEKMQ (reference sequence). The V gene lost 3 bases and the J gene lost 2 bases, with 16 bases spanning the gap. The CDR3 has 16 amino acids.

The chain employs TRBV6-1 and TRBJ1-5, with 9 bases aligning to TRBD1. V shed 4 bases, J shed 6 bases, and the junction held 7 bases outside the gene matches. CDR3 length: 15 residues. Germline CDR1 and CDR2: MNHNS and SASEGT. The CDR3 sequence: CASSAMDRGAQPQHF. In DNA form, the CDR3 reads TGTGCCAGCAGTGCTATGGACAGGGGTGCTCAGCCCCAGCATTTT.

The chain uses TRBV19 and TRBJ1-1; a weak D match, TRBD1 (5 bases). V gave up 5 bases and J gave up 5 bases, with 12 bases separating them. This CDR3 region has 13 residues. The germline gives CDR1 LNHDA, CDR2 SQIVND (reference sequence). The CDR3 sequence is CASSDTGLTEAFF. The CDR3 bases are TGTGCCAGTAGTGATACAGGTCTAACTGAAGCTTTCTTT.

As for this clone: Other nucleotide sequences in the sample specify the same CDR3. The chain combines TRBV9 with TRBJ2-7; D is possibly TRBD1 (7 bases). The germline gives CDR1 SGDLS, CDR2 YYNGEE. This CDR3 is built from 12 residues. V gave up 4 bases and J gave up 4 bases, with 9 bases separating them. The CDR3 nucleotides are TGTGCCAGCAGCCCAGGGGGGTACGAGCAGTACTTC. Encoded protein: CASSPGGYEQYF.

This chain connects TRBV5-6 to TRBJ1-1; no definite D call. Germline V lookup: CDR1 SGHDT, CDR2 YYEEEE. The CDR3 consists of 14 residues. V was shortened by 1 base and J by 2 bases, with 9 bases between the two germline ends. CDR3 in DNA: TGTGCCAGCAGCTTGTGGTCGAGAAACACTGAAGCTTTCTTT. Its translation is CASSLWSRNTEAFF.